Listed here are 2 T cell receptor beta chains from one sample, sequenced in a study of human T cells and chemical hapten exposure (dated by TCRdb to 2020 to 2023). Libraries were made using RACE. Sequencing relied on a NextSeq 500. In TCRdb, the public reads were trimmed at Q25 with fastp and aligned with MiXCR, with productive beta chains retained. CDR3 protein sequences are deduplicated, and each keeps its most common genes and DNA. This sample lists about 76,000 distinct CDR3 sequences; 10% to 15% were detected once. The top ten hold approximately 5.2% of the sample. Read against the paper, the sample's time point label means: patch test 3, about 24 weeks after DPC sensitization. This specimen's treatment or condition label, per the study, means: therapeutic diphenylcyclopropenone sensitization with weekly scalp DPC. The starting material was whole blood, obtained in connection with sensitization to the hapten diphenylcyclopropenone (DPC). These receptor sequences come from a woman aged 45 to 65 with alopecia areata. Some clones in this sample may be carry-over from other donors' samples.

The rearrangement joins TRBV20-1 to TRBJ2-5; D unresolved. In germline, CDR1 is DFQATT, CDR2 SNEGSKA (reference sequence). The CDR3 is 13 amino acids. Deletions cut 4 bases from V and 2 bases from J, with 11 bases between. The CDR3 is CSAIDRAQETQYF. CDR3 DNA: TGCAGTGCTATCGATAGGGCACAAGAGACCCAGTACTTC.

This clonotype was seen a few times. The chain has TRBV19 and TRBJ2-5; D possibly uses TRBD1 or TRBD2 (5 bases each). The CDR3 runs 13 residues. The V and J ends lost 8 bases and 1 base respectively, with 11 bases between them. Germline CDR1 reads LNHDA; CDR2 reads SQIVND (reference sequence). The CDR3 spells CASSEGRQETQYF. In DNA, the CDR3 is TGTGCCAGTTCCGAGGGGCGCCAAGAGACCCAGTACTTC. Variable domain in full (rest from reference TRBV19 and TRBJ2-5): DGGITQSPKYLFRKEGQNVTLSCEQNLNHDAMYWYRQDPGQGLRLIYYSQIVNDFQKGDIAEGYSVSREKKESFPLTVTSAQKNPTAFYLCASSEGRQETQYFGPGTRLLVL.